What follows describes a single T cell receptor beta chain. Its antigen is unknown. Within one base of it there is no much larger clone, and no base qualities were kept. Sequencing relied on an Illumina NovaSeq 6000. TCR cDNA was synthesized by 5'RACE template switching, which introduced a universal primer site and unique molecular identifiers. Priming for cDNA synthesis came from both the TCR alpha and TCR beta constant segments. Two PCR steps were used to amplify libraries, with sample barcodes and sequencing adapters being added in the second step. Sequencing of libraries was done on Illumina HiSeq 2500 (2x100 bp) or NovaSeq (2x150 bp). On the authors' methods: Reads were demultiplexed and collapsed into UMI consensus sequences with MIGEC, and V(D)J alignment was performed with MiXCR. Clonotypes responding to the vaccine were identified with edgeR on replicate PBMC samples, with the criteria of FDR below 0.01 and a log2 fold change above 5 up to day 15. Bulk clonotypes were assigned CD4 or CD8 identity according to which sequenced CD4 or CD8 repertoire held them at higher abundance. TCRdb reanalyzed the raw reads on its own, using fastp at Q25 for trimming and MiXCR for clone calling, and kept in-frame beta chains. Merged by CDR3 protein, the rows form single entries marked with the most common genes and DNA. The V and J calls and clone size are TCRdb's, not the authors'. Within this sample are approximately 450,000 distinct CDR3 sequences, with around 20% of them counted one time only. The top ten constitute 15% to 20% of the sample.

This sample stems from a study of T cells after yellow fever vaccination (dated by TCRdb to between 2017 and 2020). Regarding the study in general: The SMART-Seq v4 Ultra Low Input RNA kit was used to prepare libraries from fractions with low cell numbers. Bulk TCR alpha and beta repertoires were sequenced longitudinally to track T-cell clones before and after primary and booster YFV17D yellow fever vaccination. Two healthy male donors, one aged 18 to 30 and one aged 30 to 40 years, made up the cohort. Blood was collected at multiple timepoints before and after primary and secondary immunization, and bulk PBMC replicates and cell subsets were isolated.

Points the paper makes about the study in general: After the booster, most clones that had expanded after primary vaccination were detected again (nearly 97% of CD4 and under 90% of CD8), suggesting broad maintenance of memory. The secondary T-cell response was weaker than the primary response but faster, peaking on day 5 instead of day 15. Because abundant contaminating clonotypes from the bulk population could be contained in FACS-sorted repertoires, computational filtering was required. A small share of clonotypes was detected in both CD4 and CD8 compartments, with the overlap likely arising from convergent recombination. Only a couple of donors were included in the study, so the extent to which the findings can be generalized is limited.

Taken from cysteine to phenylalanine, the CDR3 has 13 residues. CDR3 DNA only is kept here, 39 bases in frame from base 1. Based on the germline V gene, the CDR1 and CDR2 sequences are ENHRY and SYGVKD. The trim is 4 bases for V and 6 bases for J, with a gap of 12 bases between the germline ends. The treatment or condition label corresponds to: live attenuated yellow fever vaccine strain. At each blood-draw timepoint, two biological replicates of bulk PBMCs were obtained. A standard Ficoll-Paque protocol was used to isolate PBMCs from peripheral blood. RNA was extracted with TriZol from bulk PBMCs, CD4 and CD8 fractions, and dextramer-positive and dextramer-negative fractions.

The receptor comes from a man in his late teens or twenties who received the YFV17D yellow fever vaccine. The rearranged chain carries TRBV10-3 and TRBJ1-2; possibly the D gene is TRBD1, per 6 matching bases. The sequencing used PBMCs, collected before the yellow fever booster vaccination. The CDR3 corresponds to CAISATGLNGYTF. The DNA reads as follows: TGTGCCATCAGTGCCACAGGGCTCAATGGCTACACCTTC.